These 8 T cell receptor beta chains were all obtained from the same sample, sequenced in a study of cytomegalovirus exposure and HLA in healthy donors. Use of 60 Vbeta and 13 Jbeta primers characterized the PCR. Repertoires were generated with immunoSEQ multiplex PCR, while TCRdb's copy carries only in-frame clones and drops some. The sample has 170,000 or so clones; around three quarters are singletons. The sample was PBMCs. The receptor set was obtained from a boy between 10 and 17 years old in good health and CMV-seronegative.

The rearrangement links TRBV7-3 to TRBJ1-1, with D unclear. The germline CDR1 and CDR2 sequences are SGHTA and FQGTGA. CDR3 length equals 13 residues. V lost 2 bases, J lost 2 bases, and 6 bases lay in between. The CDR3 spells CASSLSYNTEAFF. DNA for the CDR3: TGTGCCAGCAGCTTATCTTATAACACTGAAGCTTTCTTT.

As regards this clone: Different DNA sequences within this sample yield the same CDR3. The rearrangement uses TRBV7-9 and TRBJ1-1; D call uncertain. CDR3 length: 14 amino acids. Germline CDR1 SEHNR, CDR2 FQNEAQ (reference sequence). The V gene lost 1 base and the J gene lost 0 bases, with 6 bases spanning the gap. As DNA, the CDR3 is TGTGCCAGCAGCTTAGGAGGGTTGAACACTGAAGCTTTCTTT. Translating it yields CASSLGGLNTEAFF.

In the case of this clone: Distinct nucleotide sequences in the sample also encode this CDR3. The chain links TRBV30 to TRBJ1-1; D uncertain. V was shortened by 2 bases and J by 1 base, with 5 bases between the two germline ends. This CDR3 has 12 amino acids. Germline-derived CDR1 and CDR2 are GTSNPN and SVGIG (reference sequence). CDR3 DNA: TGTGCCTGGAGTCCGGGGAACACTGAAGCTTTCTTT. It translates to CAWSPGNTEAFF.

A note on this clone: Other DNA sequences in this specimen translate into the identical CDR3. CDR3 in amino acids: CASSFGGNTEAFF. CDR3 DNA: TGTGCCAGCAGTTTTGGAGGCAACACTGAAGCTTTCTTT. The chain combines TRBV27 with TRBJ1-1; D is unclear. Germline CDR1 reads MNHEY; CDR2 reads SMNVEV (reference sequence). Trimming stripped 3 bases from V and 2 bases from J, with 7 bases between. This CDR3 is 13 amino acids long.

This clone showed up just once. The chain carries TRBV30 and TRBJ2-5, with a possible D match to TRBD2 (5 bases). The DNA matches TRBJ2-7 better at its end, which makes the J call doubtful. This CDR3 is built from 15 residues. The germline CDR1 and CDR2 sequences are GTSNPN and SVGIG (reference sequence). The CDR3 nucleotides are TGTGCCTGGAGACCAGGACGGAGGTCCTCCTACGAGCAGTACTTC. Protein sequence: CAWRPGRRSSYEQYF.

This CDR3 reads CASRWAGTGPGELFF. The CDR3 DNA is TGTGCCAGCAGATGGGCCGGGACAGGGCCCGGGGAGCTGTTTTTT. V is TRBV7-6 and J is TRBJ2-2, with 9 bases that match TRBD1. Per the germline V gene, CDR1 is SGHVS and CDR2 is FNYEAQ. The ends lost 6 bases at V and 6 bases at J; junction bases unmatched: 8. The CDR3 has 15 residues.

This rearrangement joins TRBV19 to TRBJ1-1; D perhaps matches TRBD1 (5 bases). Between the trimmed V and J ends, which lost 5 bases and 0 bases, there was a span of 10 bases. Germline loops: CDR1 LNHDA, CDR2 SQIVND (reference sequence). The CDR3 length is 14 residues. In DNA, the CDR3 is TGTGCCAGTAGTTCCGGGGGATTGAACACTGAAGCTTTCTTT. It is translated as CASSSGGLNTEAFF.

This clone appeared a single time. This chain links TRBV4-1 with TRBJ1-1, with TRBD1 identical over 10 bases. The CDR3 extends over 17 amino acids. Germline-derived CDR1 and CDR2 are MGHRA and YSYEKL. After removal of 6 bases from V and 0 bases from J, the junction contained 10 bases not matched to a gene. The CDR3 DNA follows: TGCGCCAGCAGTAGAGGGACAGGGGAACTAATGAACACTGAAGCTTTCTTT. It encodes CASSRGTGELMNTEAFF.